The clone carrying this T cell receptor (beta chain) was recorded many times. This sample stems from a study of human T cells and chemical hapten exposure. V shed 4 bases, J shed 2 bases, and the junction held 10 bases outside the gene matches. Germline V gene lookup returns CDR1 SGHRS and CDR2 YFSETQ. This CDR3 has 18 amino acids. Time point defined: pre-sensitization, week 0. As for treatment: therapeutic diphenylcyclopropenone sensitization with weekly scalp DPC. TCRdb reprocessed the RACE reads with MiXCR, giving one entry per CDR3 protein. The sample yields more than 80,000 distinct CDR3 sequences, 9.5% to 15% seen once.

This TCR was sampled from a woman aged 45-59 years with alopecia areata. Some clones in this sample may be carry-over from other donors' samples. The sample in question was whole blood, obtained in connection with sensitization to the hapten diphenylcyclopropenone (DPC). The chain joins TRBV5-1 to TRBJ2-3, with 13 bases lining up with TRBD2. CDR3 amino acids: CASSPGTSGVSATDTQYF. As DNA, the CDR3 is TGCGCCAGCAGCCCCGGGACTAGCGGGGTATCGGCCACAGATACGCAGTATTTT.